The clone carrying this TCR beta chain appeared many times. What it binds is unknown. The CDR3 sequence is 13 residues long. The trim removed 4 bases at V and 7 bases at J, leaving 8 bases unmatched. Germline-derived CDR1 and CDR2 are SGHRS and YFSETQ. Amplification used 60 Vbeta primers and 13 Jbeta primers. The protocol was immunoSEQ multiplex PCR, while the TCRdb copy is restricted to in-frame clones and leaves out a portion. The table lists approximately 82,000 clones, 10% of them singletons. The sample belongs to a study of cytomegalovirus exposure and HLA in healthy donors. Findings and limits, study-wide: The majority of TCR sequences were rare, yet some public TCRs appeared in many donors.

The clonotype was recovered from a man in his 60s in good health and CMV-seropositive. Sequencing input: PBMCs. The chain couples TRBV5-1 to TRBJ2-7; 7 bases map to TRBD1. The CDR3 coding sequence is TGCGCCAGCAGCCCCGGGCCAGGGGGAGAGCAGTACTTC. Its protein product is CASSPGPGGEQYF.